This T cell receptor beta chain appears in the sequencing data of a study of T cells in Graves' hyperthyroidism and ophthalmopathy. Amplification of TCR beta CDR3 regions was performed using RNA transcripts as template. Initially, a first-round RT-PCR of the TCR CDR3 employed the HTBI primer set. TCRdb analysed the multiplex PCR reads with MiXCR anew, one entry per CDR3 protein. The table has fewer than 900,000 distinct CDR3 sequences, 15% to 20% seen once. Sequencing was done on a sample of blood. The clonotype comes from a man aged 18 to 29 with Graves' hyperthyroidism.

The CDR3 protein is CATSRDAVSTDTQYF. The CDR3, as DNA: TGTGCCACCAGCAGAGACGCTGTGAGCACAGATACGCAGTATTTT. This chain uses TRBV15 with TRBJ2-3; no clear D. Germline loops: CDR1 LNHNV, CDR2 YYDKDF (reference sequence). The CDR3 has 15 residues. V was clipped by 0 bases and J by 0 bases, with 7 bases between them.